This T cell receptor (beta chain) was observed in a study of T-cell memory formation after mild COVID-19. Trimming shortened V by 5 bases and J by 6 bases, and 13 bases separated the two germline ends. The CDR3 is made up of 12 amino acids. Germline assignment: CDR1 SQVTM and CDR2 ANQGSEA. TCRdb redid the calling of the 5' RACE reads with MiXCR, one entry per CDR3 protein. This sample has about 88,000 distinct CDR3 sequences, with around a quarter found just once. The specimen sequenced was PBMCs or a T cell subset sorted from them (not recorded which). V is TRBV29-1 and J is TRBJ1-2; tentative D call: TRBD1 (5 bases). The sequence derives from a young man who had mild COVID-19 (a few samples of this study predate the infection). Cell type and time point are not known. This CDR3 reads CSVRKGLDGYTF. CDR3 DNA: TGCAGCGTTCGGAAGGGGCTCGATGGCTACACCTTC.